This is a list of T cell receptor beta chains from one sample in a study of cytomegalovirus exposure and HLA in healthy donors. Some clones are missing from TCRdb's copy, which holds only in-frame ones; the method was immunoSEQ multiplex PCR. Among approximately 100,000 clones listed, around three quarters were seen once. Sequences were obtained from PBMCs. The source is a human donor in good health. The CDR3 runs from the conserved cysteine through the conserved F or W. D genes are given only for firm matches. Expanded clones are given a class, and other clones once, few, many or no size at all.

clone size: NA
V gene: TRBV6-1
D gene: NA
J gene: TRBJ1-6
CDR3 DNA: TGTGCCAGCAGTGAATCCTGGGGTTCAGGGTCACCCCTCCACTTT
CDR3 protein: CASSESWGSGSPLHF

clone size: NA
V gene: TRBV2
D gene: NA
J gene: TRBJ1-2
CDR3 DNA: TGTGCCAGCAGTGAATACGACAGTAACTATGGCTACACCTTC
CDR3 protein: CASSEYDSNYGYTF

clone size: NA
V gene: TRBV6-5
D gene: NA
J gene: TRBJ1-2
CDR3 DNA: TGTGCCAGCAGTTACTCTAGAACAGGGTGGGGCTACACCTTC
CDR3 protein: CASSYSRTGWGYTF

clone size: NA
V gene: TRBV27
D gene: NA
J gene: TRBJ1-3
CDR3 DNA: TGTGCCTCGAGGGGGGGAATTAATGGAAACACCATATATTTT
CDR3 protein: CASRGGINGNTIYF

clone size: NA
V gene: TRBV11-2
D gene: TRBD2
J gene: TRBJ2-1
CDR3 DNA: TGTGCCAGCGGGGCGGGGGGCCGAAGCTCCTACAATGAGCAGTTCTTC
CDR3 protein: CASGAGGRSSYNEQFF

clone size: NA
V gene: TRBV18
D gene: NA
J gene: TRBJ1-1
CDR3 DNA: TGTGCCAGCTCACCACTTGAGGAGGGCACTGAAGCTTTCTTT
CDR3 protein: CASSPLEEGTEAFF

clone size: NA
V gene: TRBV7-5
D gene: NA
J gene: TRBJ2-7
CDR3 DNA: TGTGTCAGAAGCCCTGTCTGGCAGACTGACTACGAGCAGTACTTC
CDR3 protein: CVRSPVWQTDYEQYF

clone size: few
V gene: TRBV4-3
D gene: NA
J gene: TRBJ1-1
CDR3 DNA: TGCGCCAGCAGCCAAGATGTCAGGGCATTTGAAGCTTTCTTT
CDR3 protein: CASSQDVRAFEAFF

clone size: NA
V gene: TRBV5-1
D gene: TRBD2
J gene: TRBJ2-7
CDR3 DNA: TGCGCCAGCAGCTTCGAGCGGGAGGGCTGGTGCGAGCAGTACTTC
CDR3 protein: CASSFEREGWCEQYF

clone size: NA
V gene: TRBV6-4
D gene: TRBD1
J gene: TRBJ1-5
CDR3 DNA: TGTGCCAGCAGTGACTCGAAGGGGGCAGGCCAGCCCCAGCATTTT
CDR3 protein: CASSDSKGAGQPQHF

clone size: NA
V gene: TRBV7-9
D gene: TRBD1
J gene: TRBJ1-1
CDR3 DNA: TGTGCCAGCAGCCCCGGGACAGGCGGCACTGAAGCTTTCTTT
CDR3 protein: CASSPGTGGTEAFF

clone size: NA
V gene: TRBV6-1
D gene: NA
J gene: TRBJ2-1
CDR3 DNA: TGTGCCAGCAGTGAAGGGGCGGCGGGCCTCTCCTACAATGAGCAGTTCTTC
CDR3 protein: CASSEGAAGLSYNEQFF

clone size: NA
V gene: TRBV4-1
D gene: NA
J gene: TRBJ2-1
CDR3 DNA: TGCGCCAGCAGTCCCTACGGACAGAGCTCCTACAATGAGCAGTTCTTC
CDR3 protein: CASSPYGQSSYNEQFF

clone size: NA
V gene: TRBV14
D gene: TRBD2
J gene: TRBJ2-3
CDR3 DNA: TGTGCCAGCAGCCAAGCCAGCGGGAGCCAATCCGCAGATACGCAGTATTTT
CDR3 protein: CASSQASGSQSADTQYF

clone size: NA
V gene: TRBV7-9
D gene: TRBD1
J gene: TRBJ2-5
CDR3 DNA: TGTGCCAGCAGCTTAGCCGAGGGGGCTGGTGAGACCCAGTACTTC
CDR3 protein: CASSLAEGAGETQYF

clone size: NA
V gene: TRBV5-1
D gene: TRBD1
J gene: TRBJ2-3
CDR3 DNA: TGCGCCAGCAGCCCGGGACAGGGGCACACAGATACGCAGTATTTT
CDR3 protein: CASSPGQGHTDTQYF

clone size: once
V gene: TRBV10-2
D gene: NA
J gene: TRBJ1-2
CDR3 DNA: TGCGCCTGTGGGGAACAGGAGGGTGTTCAGGGCTACACCTTC
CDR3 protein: CACGEQEGVQGYTF

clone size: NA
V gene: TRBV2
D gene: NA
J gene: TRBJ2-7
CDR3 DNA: TGTGCCAGCAGTGAATTGTGGGGCTTGGGGTCCTACGAGCAGTACTTC
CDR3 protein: CASSELWGLGSYEQYF

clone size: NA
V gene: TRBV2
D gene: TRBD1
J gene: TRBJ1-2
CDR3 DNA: TGTGCCAGCACCGGGGGGACAGGGGGAGGCGGCTACACCTTC
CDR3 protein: CASTGGTGGGGYTF

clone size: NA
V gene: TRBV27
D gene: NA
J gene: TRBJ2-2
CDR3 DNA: TGTGCCAGCAGCCATAGTTATTGGCAGCAGGCGAACACCGGGGAGCTGTTTTTT
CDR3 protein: CASSHSYWQQANTGELFF